This TCR beta chain stems from a study of blood T cell repertoires in COVID-19. Turning to the study itself: Sources were T cells, B-cell-depleted T cells, or PBMCs; the material itself was cDNA or gDNA.

The assay was immunoSEQ multiplex PCR, and TCRdb's table has in-frame clones only and misses some. This table holds over 250,000 clones, approximately 92% found once. Those enrolled, adults aged roughly 18 to 89 years, came from roughly 23 US areas. Participants reported their clinical history, and cohort assignment relied on those reports. The receptor comes from a young woman who had recovered from COVID-19. Sequencing was carried out using PBMCs or T cells enriched from blood (not recorded which).

CDR3 DNA: TGTGCCACCAGCAGAGATCTCCAGATTAACACCGGGGAGCTGTTTTTT. Protein sequence: CATSRDLQINTGELFF. J is TRBJ2-2 and V is TRBV15; no firm D call. This CDR3 spans 16 amino acids. Per germline, CDR1 LNHNV and CDR2 YYDKDF (reference sequence). Trimming stripped 0 bases from V and 2 bases from J, with 10 bases between.